The rows below give T cell receptor beta chains drawn from one sample of a study of blood T cells in healthy people across ages. TCRdb passed the 5' RACE reads through MiXCR, listing each CDR3 protein once. Altogether approximately 1.5 million distinct CDR3 sequences are present, roughly 30% being singletons, with the ten largest covering around 11%. Source material: blood. The receptors stem from a woman in her 30s in good health. Each CDR3 is given with its conserved first and last residue. The D gene is left open where the match is weak. The size of a clone is reported for some rows only, either as once, few or many, or as a class for expanded clones.

CDR3 protein	CDR3 DNA	clone size	D gene	V gene	J gene
CSAKGRGTEQYF	TGCAGTGCTAAGGGGAGGGGAACCGAGCAGTACTTC	-	TRBD2	TRBV20-1	TRBJ2-7
CASRPTRRLYTEAFF	TGTGCCAGCAGGCCCACCCGACGGCTGTACACTGAAGCTTTCTTT	-	-	TRBV12-3/TRBV12-4	TRBJ1-1
CAWSAGRGIYEQYF	TGTGCCTGGAGTGCGGGACGGGGGATTTACGAGCAGTACTTC	-	-	TRBV30	TRBJ2-7
CASSPVFSYGYTF	TGTGCCAGCAGCCCGGTCTTTTCCTATGGCTACACCTTC	few	-	TRBV7-9	TRBJ1-2
CSAIQQGAYEKLFF	TGCAGCGCTATTCAACAGGGGGCTTATGAAAAACTGTTTTTT	few	TRBD1	TRBV29-1	TRBJ1-4
CASRYGGSAYEQYF	TGTGCCAGCCGTTACGGGGGTTCGGCCTACGAGCAGTACTTC	few	-	TRBV7-2	TRBJ2-7
CSVSGTDTYGEQFF	TGCAGCGTTTCCGGGACAGATACTTATGGTGAGCAGTTCTTC	many	TRBD1	TRBV29-1	TRBJ2-1
CASKEIKQGNGETQYF	TGTGCCAGCAAAGAAATTAAGCAGGGCAACGGGGAGACCCAGTACTTC	-	-	TRBV6-4	TRBJ2-5
CASSPDRGRAYEQYF	TGCGCCAGCAGCCCGGACAGGGGGCGGGCCTACGAGCAGTACTTC	few	TRBD1	TRBV5-1	TRBJ2-7
CSARGGLPPYEQYF	TGCAGTGCTAGAGGGGGCCTCCCCCCCTACGAGCAGTACTTC	few	-	TRBV20-1	TRBJ2-7
CASRVDSAYNSPLHF	TGCGCCAGCAGGGTAGACAGCGCCTATAATTCACCCCTCCACTTT	-	-	TRBV10-2	TRBJ1-6
CASKDGGAETDTQYF	TGTGCCAGCAAAGACGGGGGGGCCGAGACAGATACGCAGTATTTT	few	-	TRBV21-1	TRBJ2-3
CVSTSGNSYEQYF	TGTGTCAGCACTTCGGGAAACTCCTACGAGCAGTACTTC	-	-	TRBV6-1	TRBJ2-7
CASSYRVRDGGYYEQYF	TGTGCCAGCAGTTACCGAGTCAGGGACGGGGGATACTACGAGCAGTACTTC	few	-	TRBV6-2/TRBV6-3	TRBJ2-7
CASSPTGQTEAFF	TGCGCCAGCAGCCCGACGGGACAAACTGAAGCTTTCTTT	-	-	TRBV5-1	TRBJ1-1
CSVDHGYTF	TGCAGCGTTGATCATGGCTACACCTTC	few	-	TRBV29-1	TRBJ1-2
CASSEMAGQSYEQYF	TGTGCCAGCAGTGAAATGGCAGGACAATCCTACGAGCAGTACTTC	-	-	TRBV2	TRBJ2-7
CATSRDQGDYFYEQYF	TGTGCCACCAGCAGAGATCAAGGAGACTACTTCTACGAGCAGTACTTC	-	-	TRBV15	TRBJ2-7
CASSFDRGRVGYTF	TGCGCCAGCAGCTTCGACAGGGGGCGAGTTGGCTACACCTTC	-	TRBD1	TRBV5-1	TRBJ1-2
CSVEGGAHYGYTF	TGCAGCGTTGAAGGAGGGGCACACTATGGCTACACCTTC	many	-	TRBV29-1	TRBJ1-2
CSARTSGYTSTDTQYF	TGCAGTGCGCGGACTAGCGGGTATACTAGCACAGATACGCAGTATTTT	few	TRBD2	TRBV20-1	TRBJ2-3
CASSMGGLGFDEQYF	TGTGCCAGTAGTATGGGCGGCTTGGGGTTCGACGAGCAGTACTTC	-	-	TRBV19	TRBJ2-7
CASSLGAGSNYEQYF	TGTGCCAGCAGCTTAGGGGCAGGGTCCAACTACGAGCAGTACTTC	-	-	TRBV7-9	TRBJ2-7
CASSIFTGEGIYEQYF	TGTGCCAGCAGCATTTTCACAGGGGAAGGGATTTACGAGCAGTACTTC	few	TRBD1	TRBV7-9	TRBJ2-7
CATSRGAGGRTDTQYF	TGTGCCACCAGCAGAGGGGCGGGAGGGAGGACAGATACGCAGTATTTT	-	TRBD2	TRBV15	TRBJ2-3
CASSSGYQAFF	TGTGCCAGCAGTTCAGGGTATCAGGCTTTCTTT	-	-	TRBV6-5	TRBJ1-1
CASSQAVGRTEAFF	TGTGCCAGCAGCCAAGCTGTAGGGCGGACTGAAGCTTTCTTT	-	-	TRBV14	TRBJ1-1
CASRITGNGPGEQYF	TGTGCCAGCAGAATCACAGGGAACGGTCCGGGCGAGCAGTACTTC	-	-	TRBV27	TRBJ2-7
CASGLFLAGAKGETQYF	TGTGCTAGTGGTTTGTTTCTAGCGGGAGCAAAAGGAGAGACCCAGTACTTC	-	TRBD2	TRBV12-5	TRBJ2-5
CASTHGTDYGYTF	TGTGCCAGCACCCACGGGACTGACTATGGCTACACCTTC	-	-	TRBV6-5	TRBJ1-2
CASSLGWSGRWDKNIQYF	TGTGCCAGCAGCTTAGGATGGAGCGGGAGATGGGACAAAAACATTCAGTACTTC	-	TRBD2	TRBV11-2	TRBJ2-4
CASSRLAPAEGGRVYEQYF	TGTGCCAGCAGCCGACTGGCCCCGGCCGAGGGGGGCCGCGTCTACGAGCAGTACTTC	-	-	TRBV3-1	TRBJ2-7
CASSFPAEYQETQYF	TGTGCCAGCAGCTTTCCGGCGGAATACCAAGAGACCCAGTACTTC	few	-	TRBV11-2	TRBJ2-5
CASSEDSHEQFF	TGTGCCAGCAGTGAGGACAGCCATGAGCAGTTCTTC	few	-	TRBV2	TRBJ2-1
CASKGFSYGQYF	TGTGCCAGCAAAGGATTCTCCTACGGGCAGTACTTC	-	-	TRBV7-6	TRBJ2-7
CASSQVFGDTQYF	TGTGCCAGCAGCCAAGTTTTCGGGGATACGCAGTATTTT	few	-	TRBV4-2	TRBJ2-3
CASRSPGQGFHEQYF	TGTGCCAGCAGATCGCCGGGACAGGGGTTCCACGAGCAGTACTTC	few	TRBD1	TRBV27	TRBJ2-7
CASSQPLLDTQYF	TGTGCCAGCAGCCAGCCCCTCCTGGATACGCAGTATTTT	few	-	TRBV12-3/TRBV12-4	TRBJ2-3
CSAELAGSPLHF	TGCAGCGCCGAGTTAGCGGGGTCACCCCTCCACTTT	-	-	TRBV29-1	TRBJ1-6
CASSPDWNNEQFF	TGTGCCAGCAGCCCGGACTGGAACAATGAGCAGTTCTTC	-	-	TRBV7-6	TRBJ2-1
CATSRDAAYTEAFF	TGTGCCACCAGCAGAGATGCGGCGTACACTGAAGCTTTCTTT	few	-	TRBV15	TRBJ1-1
CASSFVDRGGTEAFF	TGTGCCAGCAGCTTTGTCGACAGGGGCGGGACTGAAGCTTTCTTT	-	TRBD1	TRBV5-6	TRBJ1-1
CASSQGQNNQPQHF	TGTGCCAGCAGCCAAGGACAGAACAATCAGCCCCAGCATTTT	-	-	TRBV3-1	TRBJ1-5
CASSFRGGNEQFF	TGTGCCAGCAGTTTTCGCGGCGGGAATGAGCAGTTCTTC	many	-	TRBV12-3/TRBV12-4	TRBJ2-1
CASSLATGAETQYF	TGTGCCAGCAGCTTAGCCACAGGGGCAGAGACCCAGTACTTC	-	TRBD1	TRBV7-9	TRBJ2-5
CASSPGGYTF	TGTGCCAGCAGCCCGGGGGGCTACACCTTC	-	-	TRBV5-4	TRBJ1-2
CSAPPGTGPETQYF	TGCAGTGCTCCTCCCGGGACAGGACCGGAGACCCAGTACTTC	many	TRBD1	TRBV20-1	TRBJ2-5
CSVEGLAGIAAQFF	TGCAGCGTTGAGGGACTAGCGGGGATTGCTGCGCAGTTCTTC	-	TRBD2	TRBV29-1	TRBJ2-1
CASSTPSGGPNTEAFF	TGTGCCAGTAGTACACCCTCAGGAGGGCCGAACACTGAAGCTTTCTTT	-	-	TRBV19	TRBJ1-1
CASSLVTSSGANVLTF	TGTGCCAGCAGCTTAGTGACCTCCTCTGGGGCCAACGTCCTGACTTTC	-	-	TRBV7-2	TRBJ2-6
CSASTAGTGAVDTQYF	TGCAGTGCCAGTACCGCGGGGACAGGGGCCGTGGATACGCAGTATTTT	few	TRBD1	TRBV20-1	TRBJ2-3
CASSQDGDSDYNEQFF	TGTGCCAGCAGCCAAGATGGGGACAGCGATTACAATGAGCAGTTCTTC	-	TRBD1	TRBV3-1	TRBJ2-1
CASSLVAGGNHEQYF	TGTGCCAGCAGCTTAGTGGCAGGGGGCAATCACGAGCAGTACTTC	-	TRBD1	TRBV7-6	TRBJ2-7
CASSLWPAGELFF	TGTGCCAGCAGTTTATGGCCAGCCGGGGAGCTGTTTTTT	once	-	TRBV27	TRBJ2-2
CASSQDRPLGYGYTF	TGCGCCAGCAGCCAGGACAGGCCCCTGGGCTATGGCTACACCTTC	-	TRBD1	TRBV5-1	TRBJ1-2
CASSESRWGHGNQPQHF	TGCGCCAGCAGTGAGTCCCGCTGGGGGCACGGCAATCAGCCCCAGCATTTT	-	-	TRBV10-1	TRBJ1-5
CASSLETEAFF	TGCGCCAGCAGCTTGGAAACTGAAGCTTTCTTT	few	-	TRBV5-1	TRBJ1-1
CASSFASPDTQYF	TGTGCCAGCAGCTTCGCGAGCCCAGATACGCAGTATTTT	-	-	TRBV7-9	TRBJ2-3